This T cell receptor beta chain was recorded in a study of vaccination and CD4 T cells after COVID-19. Treatment in this sample: roughly ten-day PBMC culture with coronavirus spike peptide pools or control peptides (ViraFEST assay). Details on this clonotype: Its antigen is currently unknown.

V lost 7 bases to trimming and J lost 2 bases; unmatched junction nucleotides: 5. The germline V gene encodes CDR1 SNHLY and CDR2 FYNNEI. The CDR3 is made up of 15 amino acids. Sequencing of DNA taken from cultured CD4+ T cells relied on the Oncomine TCR Beta short-read assay. Using its own MiXCR run on the PCR reads, TCRdb lists one record per CDR3 protein. The data show about 16,000 distinct CDR3 sequences, about 51% seen once. This receptor was taken from a human donor who had recovered from COVID-19. The source material was CD4+ T cells from blood, cultured in vitro, sampled before SARS-CoV-2 vaccination. The chain recombines TRBV2 with TRBJ2-1; the match to TRBD2 covers 10 bases. CDR3 sequence: CASTLLAGPYNEQFF. The CDR3 nucleotides read TGTGCCAGCACCCTACTAGCGGGACCCTACAATGAGCAGTTCTTC.